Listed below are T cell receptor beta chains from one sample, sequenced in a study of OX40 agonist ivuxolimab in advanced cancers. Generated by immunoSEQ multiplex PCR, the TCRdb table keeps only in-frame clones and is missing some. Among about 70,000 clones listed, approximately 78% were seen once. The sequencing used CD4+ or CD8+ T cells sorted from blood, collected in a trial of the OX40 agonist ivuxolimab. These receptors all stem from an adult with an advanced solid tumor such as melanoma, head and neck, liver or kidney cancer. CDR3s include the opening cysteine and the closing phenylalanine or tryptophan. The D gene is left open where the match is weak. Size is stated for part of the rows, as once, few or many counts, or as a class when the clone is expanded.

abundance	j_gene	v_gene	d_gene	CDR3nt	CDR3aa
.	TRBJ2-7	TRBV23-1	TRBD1	TGCGCCAGCAGTCAACCCCACCGGGGACAGAAGACCTACGAGCAGTACTTC	CASSQPHRGQKTYEQYF
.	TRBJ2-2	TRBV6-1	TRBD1	TGTGCCAGCAGTGAACGTTCGACAGGGGGATCCGGGGAGCTGTTTTTT	CASSERSTGGSGELFF
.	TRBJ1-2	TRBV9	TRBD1	TGTGCCAGCAGCGCCGGGACAGGTCCTACCAATAACTATGGCTACACCTTC	CASSAGTGPTNNYGYTF
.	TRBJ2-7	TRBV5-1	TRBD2	TGCGCCAGCAGCCGACAACTAGCGGGAGTAACCTACGAGCAGTACTTC	CASSRQLAGVTYEQYF
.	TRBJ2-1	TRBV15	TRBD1	TGTGCCACCAGCAGCGGTTTGACAGGGGGCGGAAAAAATGAGCAGTTCTTC	CATSSGLTGGGKNEQFF
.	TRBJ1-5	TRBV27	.	TGTGCCAGCAGTTTAAGGGCCAGCAGCAATCAGCCCCAGCATTTT	CASSLRASSNQPQHF
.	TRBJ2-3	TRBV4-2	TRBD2	TGTGCCAGCAGCCAAGATACTAGCGGGAGATCAGATACGCAGTATTTT	CASSQDTSGRSDTQYF
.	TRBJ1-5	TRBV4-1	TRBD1	TGCGCCAGCAGCCAGGGACAGGGGGGAAATCAGCCCCAGCATTTT	CASSQGQGGNQPQHF
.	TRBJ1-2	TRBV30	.	TGTGCCTGGAGGAGAGGGGCAGGCGATGGCTACACCTTC	CAWRRGAGDGYTF
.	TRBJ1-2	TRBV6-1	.	TGTGCCAGCAGAGAGAACTTTGGACAGTTCTATGGCTACACCTTC	CASRENFGQFYGYTF
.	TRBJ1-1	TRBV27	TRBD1	TGTGCCAGCAGTACCGGACAGGGGTGGACTGAAGCTTTCTTT	CASSTGQGWTEAFF
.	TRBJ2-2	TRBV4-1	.	TGCGCCAGCAGCCAGAAGCCGGGACTTCTCACCGGGGAGCTGTTTTTT	CASSQKPGLLTGELFF
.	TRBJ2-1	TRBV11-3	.	TGTGCCAGCAGCTTAGTAGGGATGGGCCGCAGCTCCTACAATGAGCAGTTCTTC	CASSLVGMGRSSYNEQFF
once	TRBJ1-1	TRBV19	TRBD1	TGTGCCAGTAGTTCTGTCCGGGACAGGGGAGGAATCACTGAAGCTTTCTTT	CASSSVRDRGGITEAFF
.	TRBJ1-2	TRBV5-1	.	TGCGCCAGCAGCTTGGAAGGGATGAGCTATGGCTACACCTTC	CASSLEGMSYGYTF
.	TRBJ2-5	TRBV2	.	TGTGCCAGCAGCCCGAGGTGGGGGACTGAAGAGACCCAGTACTTC	CASSPRWGTEETQYF
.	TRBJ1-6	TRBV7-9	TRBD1	TGTGCCAGCACTTCATGGGACAGGCTAAATTCACCCCTCCACTTT	CASTSWDRLNSPLHF
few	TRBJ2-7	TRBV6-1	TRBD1	TGTGCCAGCAGTGGGGGGACAGGGCAGTCATCCTACGAGCAGTACTTC	CASSGGTGQSSYEQYF
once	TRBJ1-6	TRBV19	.	TGTGCCAGTAGTATAGGGAGAGGGGGAGGGCTCAATTCACCCCTCCACTTT	CASSIGRGGGLNSPLHF
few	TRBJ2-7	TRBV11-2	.	TGTGCCAGCAGACCAACTAGTTCCTACGAGCAGTACTTC	CASRPTSSYEQYF
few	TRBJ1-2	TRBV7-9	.	TGTGCCAGCAGCTTAGCCGACAGCTATGGCTACACCTTC	CASSLADSYGYTF
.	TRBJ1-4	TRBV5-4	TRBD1	TGTGCCAGCAGCCCATCGTCAGGGGGTGATGAAAAACTGTTTTTT	CASSPSSGGDEKLFF
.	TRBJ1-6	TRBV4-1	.	TGCGCCAGCAGCCAAGACCCTCTAGTAACCCTCCACTTT	CASSQDPLVTLHF
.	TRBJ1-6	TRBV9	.	TGTGCCAGCAGCGTAGGGCCGGGGAATTCACCCCTCCACTTT	CASSVGPGNSPLHF
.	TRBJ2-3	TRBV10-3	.	TGTGCCATAAAACTAGGCTCTAGCACAGATACGCAGTATTTT	CAIKLGSSTDTQYF
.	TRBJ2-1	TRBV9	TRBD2	TGTGCCAGCAGCCTCACCGGGACTAGCGGCGAGCAGTTCTTC	CASSLTGTSGEQFF
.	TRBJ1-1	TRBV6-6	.	TGTGCCAGCGAGGGACACTTGAACACTGAAGCTTTCTTT	CASEGHLNTEAFF
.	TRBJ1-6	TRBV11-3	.	TGTGCCAGCAGCCAGCAGGGAAATTCACCCCTCCACTTT	CASSQQGNSPLHF
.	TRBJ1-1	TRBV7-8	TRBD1	TGTGCCAGCAGCCTATCGGACAGGGGGGGCACTGAAGCTTTCTTT	CASSLSDRGGTEAFF
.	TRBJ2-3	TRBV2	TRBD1	TGTGCCAGCAGACGACAGGGAGAGTCAGATACGCAGTATTTT	CASRRQGESDTQYF